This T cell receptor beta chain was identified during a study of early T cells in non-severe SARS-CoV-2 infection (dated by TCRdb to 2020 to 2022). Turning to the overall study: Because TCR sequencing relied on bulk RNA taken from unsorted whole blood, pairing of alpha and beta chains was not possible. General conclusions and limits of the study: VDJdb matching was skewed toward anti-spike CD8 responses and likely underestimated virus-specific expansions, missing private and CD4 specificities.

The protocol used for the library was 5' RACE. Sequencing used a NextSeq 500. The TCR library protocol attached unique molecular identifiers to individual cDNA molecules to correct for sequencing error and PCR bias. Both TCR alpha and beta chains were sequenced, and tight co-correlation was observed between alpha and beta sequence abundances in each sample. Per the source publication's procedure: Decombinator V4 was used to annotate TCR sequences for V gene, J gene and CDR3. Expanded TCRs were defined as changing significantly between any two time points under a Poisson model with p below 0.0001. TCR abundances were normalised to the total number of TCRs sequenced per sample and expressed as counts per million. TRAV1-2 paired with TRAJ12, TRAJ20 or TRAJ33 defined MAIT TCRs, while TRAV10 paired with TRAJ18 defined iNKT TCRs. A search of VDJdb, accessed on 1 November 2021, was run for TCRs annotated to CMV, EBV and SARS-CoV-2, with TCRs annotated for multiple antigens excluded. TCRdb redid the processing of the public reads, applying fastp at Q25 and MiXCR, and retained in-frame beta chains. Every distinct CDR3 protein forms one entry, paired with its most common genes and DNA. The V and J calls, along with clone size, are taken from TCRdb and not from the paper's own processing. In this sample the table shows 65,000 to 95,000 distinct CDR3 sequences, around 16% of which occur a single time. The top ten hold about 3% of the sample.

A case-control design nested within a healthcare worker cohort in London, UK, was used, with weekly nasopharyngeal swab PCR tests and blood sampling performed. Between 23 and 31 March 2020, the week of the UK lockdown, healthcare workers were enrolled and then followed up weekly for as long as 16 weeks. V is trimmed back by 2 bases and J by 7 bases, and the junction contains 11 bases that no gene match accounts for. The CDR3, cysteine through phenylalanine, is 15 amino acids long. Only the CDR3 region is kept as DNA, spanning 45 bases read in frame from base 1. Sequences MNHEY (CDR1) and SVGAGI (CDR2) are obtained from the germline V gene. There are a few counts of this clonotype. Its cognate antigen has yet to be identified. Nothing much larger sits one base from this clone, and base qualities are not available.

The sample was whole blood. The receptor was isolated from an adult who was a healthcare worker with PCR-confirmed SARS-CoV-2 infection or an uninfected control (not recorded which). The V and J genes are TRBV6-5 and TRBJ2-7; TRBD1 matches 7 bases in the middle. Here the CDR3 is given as CASSYPGQAKEEQYF. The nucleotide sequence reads TGTGCCAGCAGTTACCCCGGACAGGCGAAGGAAGAGCAGTACTTC.